Given below is one TCR beta chain in context. This specimen belongs to a study of OX40 agonist ivuxolimab in advanced cancers. Clones were sequenced by immunoSEQ multiplex PCR, and TCRdb holds only the in-frame ones, with some missing. The sample consists of about 83,000 clones, approximately 84% of them appearing once. V was shortened by 4 bases and J by 1 base, with 13 bases between the two germline ends. Per germline, CDR1 MNHNS and CDR2 SASEGT. The CDR3 spans 15 residues. This rearrangement joins TRBV6-1 to TRBJ1-2; TRBD1 might be the D (6 bases). Sample: CD4+ or CD8+ T cells sorted from blood, taken in a trial of the OX40 agonist ivuxolimab. This sequence was found in an adult with an advanced solid tumor such as melanoma, head and neck, liver or kidney cancer. In nucleotides, the CDR3 is TGTGCCAGCAGTGTTCAACAGGGCTATAACTATGGCTACACCTTC. It yields the protein CASSVQQGYNYGYTF.